Below are 14 T cell receptor beta chains sequenced from a single sample in a study of tumor and adjacent non-tumor tissue in lung cancer. Three rounds of nested PCR, following a modified ARM-PCR protocol, produced the TCRbeta library. TCRdb analysed the multiplex PCR reads with MiXCR anew, one entry per CDR3 protein. The table includes roughly 93,000 distinct CDR3 sequences, about 66% detected once. No cell sorting was done before RNA was extracted from the tissue. Sequenced: lung tumor tissue. These receptors all stem from a man between 60 and 75 years old with non-small cell lung cancer.

V gene TRBV12-3 or TRBV12-4 combines with J gene TRBJ2-3, with D maybe TRBD1 (6 bases). The CDR3 sequence is 16 residues long. Trimming stripped 5 bases from V and 1 base from J, with 16 bases between. This CDR3 is CASSPFEGTRTDTQYF. The CDR3 coding sequence is TGTGCCAGCAGTCCTTTCGAGGGGACACGCACAGATACGCAGTATTTT.

About this clonotype itself: Here the CDR3 omits its conserved ending phenylalanine or tryptophan, so a read error is the likely source. No DNA is shown, since the ends of the CDR3 on it are uncertain; the CDR3 is the one TCRdb lists. The chain carries TRBV12-3 or TRBV12-4 and TRBJ2-4; TRBD1 is the table's D call, not checked against the DNA. The CDR3 length is 15 residues, termini included. The CDR3 loop is CASSLLGTGEGIQYL.

Regarding this clonotype: The junction differs from germline at one of its ends, possibly a read error. This rearrangement joins TRBV5-1 to TRBJ2-2; 12 nucleotides match TRBD1. The germline V gene has CDR1 SGHRS and CDR2 YFSETQ. There are 18 residues in the CDR3. The CDR3: CASSRTGTGGSNSGELFF. The CDR3 DNA sequence: TGCGCCAGCAGCCGAACCGGGACAGGGGGCTCTAACAGCGGGGAGCTGTTTTTT.

About this clonotype itself: The junction differs from germline at one of its ends, possibly a read error. The chain combines TRBV20-1 with TRBJ1-1; D might be TRBD1 (5 bases). Germline values: CDR1 DFQATT, CDR2 SNEGSKA (reference sequence). This CDR3 comprises 15 residues. CDR3 sequence reads: CSVREGPQGPTEAFF. CDR3 bases: TGCAGTGTTAGAGAGGGCCCCCAGGGACCCACTGAAGCTTTCTTT.

This clonotype occurred many times. This chain links TRBV30 with TRBJ2-1, with 12 positions matching TRBD1. Germline V gene lookup returns CDR1 GTSNPN and CDR2 SVGIG (reference sequence). J was trimmed by 6 bases and V by 2 bases; bases with no gene match: 8. CDR3 length: 16 residues. CDR3 loop: CAWSITGTGGLNEQFF. CDR3 nucleotides: TGTGCCTGGAGTATCACCGGGACAGGGGGCCTCAATGAGCAGTTCTTC.

This clonotype was picked up many times. The gene calls are TRBV6-1 and TRBJ1-4; 8 bases line up with TRBD1. Germline V gives CDR1 MNHNS, CDR2 SASEGT. The CDR3 is 16 residues long. Germline trimming cut 4 bases from V and 7 bases from J; bases unmatched to any gene: 11. The CDR3 sequence: CASSGPRQGAGEKLFF. For the CDR3, the DNA is TGTGCCAGCAGTGGCCCCCGGCAGGGGGCGGGTGAAAAACTGTTTTTT.

V gene TRBV4-1 combines with J gene TRBJ2-2; D possibly corresponds to TRBD1 (6 bases). Germline CDR1 reads MGHRA; CDR2 reads YSYEKL. Trimming removed 4 bases from V and 11 bases from J, with 14 bases in between. CDR3 length: 13 amino acids. CDR3 nucleotide sequence: TGCGCCAGCAGCCTAGGGGGTGGAGGAGAGCTGTTTTTT. Translation: CASSLGGGGELFF.

This clonotype is a singleton in its sample. A read error may account for a junction end that differs from germline. The V call is TRBV13, the J call TRBJ2-5; the D gene is possibly TRBD2 (6 bases). The CDR3 covers 14 residues. The V gene's germline CDR1 is PRHDT and CDR2 FYEKMQ (reference sequence). The CDR3 coding sequence is TGTACCAGCAGCCTCTTTACGACACGGGAGACCGAGTACTTC. Its translation: CTSSLFTTRETEYF. Full variable domain (missing parts from reference TRBV13 and TRBJ2-5): AAGVIQSPRHLIKEKRETATLKCYPIPRHDTVYWYQQGPGQDPQFLISFYEKMQSDKGSIPDRFSAQQFSDYHSELNMSSLELGDSALYFCTSSLFTTRETEYFGPGTRLLVL.

On this clonotype itself: A read error may account for a junction end that differs from germline. The gene calls are TRBV14 and TRBJ2-5; 8 bases fit TRBD1. The CDR3 length is 18 residues. Germline lookup yields CDR1 SGHDN and CDR2 FVKESK. CDR3 region: CANSPRGTGDSRDETQYF. Here the CDR3 DNA reads TGTGCCAACAGCCCCCGGGGGACAGGAGATTCGCGGGATGAGACCCAGTACTTC. Full variable domain (outside the CDR3, taken from reference TRBV14 and TRBJ2-5): EAGVTQFPSHSVIEKGQTVTLRCDPISGHDNLYWYRRVMGKEIKFLLHFVKESKQDESGMPNNRFLAERTGGTYSTLKVQPAELEDSGVYFCANSPRGTGDSRDETQYFGPGTRLLVL.

Turning to this clonotype: Being one base from a much bigger clone, this may be a read error. This chain joins TRBV28 and TRBJ1-2; unclear D gene. Per the germline V gene, CDR1 is MDHEN and CDR2 is SYDVKM. CDR3 length equals 12 residues. V was pared by 1 base and J by 13 bases, with 13 bases between. The CDR3 protein is CASSLFRTDFTF. The CDR3 DNA follows: TGTGCCAGCAGTTTATTTAGAACAGACTTCACCTTC.

Worth noting for this clonotype: The junction differs from germline at one of its ends, possibly a read error. The chain uses TRBV11-3 and TRBJ2-5, with D maybe TRBD1 (5 bases). The CDR3 extends over 14 amino acids. The germline gives CDR1 SGHNT, CDR2 YENEEA. CDR3 residues: CASSQGATRETKYF. In DNA, the CDR3 is TGTGCCAGTAGCCAGGGCGCAACACGAGAGACCAAGTACTTC.

The chain is built from TRBV18 and TRBJ2-3; a weak D match, TRBD2 (7 bases). Germline V lookup: CDR1 KGHSH, CDR2 LQKENI. Trimming pared 5 bases from V and 2 bases from J, leaving 17 bases between. This CDR3 has 16 residues. The DNA for the CDR3 is TGTGCCAGCTCAGCGAGCGCGGGGGCTAACACAGATACGCAGTATTTT. Translation: CASSASAGANTDTQYF.

Only one count was recorded for this clonotype. A much larger clone lies one base from this, so it may be a read error. This chain connects TRBV30 to TRBJ2-2; tentatively, D is TRBD1 or TRBD2 (6 bases each). Germline V gene sequence: CDR1 GTSNPN, CDR2 SVGIG (reference sequence). The CDR3 covers 12 residues. V was clipped by 7 bases and J by 4 bases, with 10 bases between them. CDR3 residues: CASGGSTGELFF. DNA for the CDR3: TGTGCCTCCGGGGGCAGCACCGGGGAGCTGTTTTTT.

A note on this clonotype: This may come from a read error, since a much larger clone is one base off. The J gene is TRBJ2-2, the V gene TRBV20-1; perhaps TRBD1 as D (5 bases). Germline CDR1 is DFQATT and CDR2 is SNEGSKA (reference sequence). This CDR3 contains 14 residues. Deletions cut 1 base from V and 3 bases from J, with 9 bases between. CDR3 in amino acids: CSARGTRDTGELFF. As DNA, the CDR3 is TGCAGTGCTAGAGGGACAAGGGACACCGGGGAGCTGTTTTTT.